These 18 T cell receptor beta chains share one sample of origin, sequenced in a study of response to subunit inactivated influenza vaccine. TCRdb re-called the RT-PCR reads with MiXCR, one entry per CDR3 protein. The sample holds approximately 700,000 distinct CDR3 sequences, around 14% seen once. The source material was PBMCs from blood, sampled 12 days after vaccination. These receptors originate from a man aged 45 to 65 who received an inactivated influenza vaccine.

There are a few counts of this clonotype. The rearrangement links TRBV9 to TRBJ2-1; 9 bases agree with TRBD2. The CDR3 has 16 amino acids. The germline gives CDR1 SGDLS, CDR2 YYNGEE. J gave up 2 bases and V 3 bases, and 6 bases lay outside the gene matches. The CDR3 nucleotides are TGTGCCAGCAGCGCAAGTAGCGGGAGCGCCTACAATGAGCAGTTCTTC. Protein product: CASSASSGSAYNEQFF. Complete variable domain (other parts from reference TRBV9 and TRBJ2-1): DSGVTQTPKHLITATGQRVTLRCSPRSGDLSVYWYQQSLDQGLQFLIQYYNGEERAKGNILERFSAQQFPDLHSELNLSSLELGDSALYFCASSASSGSAYNEQFFGPGTRLTVL.

This chain links TRBV3-1 with TRBJ2-1; 10 positions match TRBD2. The CDR3 has 15 residues. J was trimmed by 10 bases and V by 3 bases; bases with no gene match: 9. CDR1 is LGHDT, CDR2 YNNKEL, per germline (reference sequence). CDR3 in amino acids: CASSQGRAGGSEQFF. The CDR3 nucleotides are TGTGCCAGCAGCCAGGGGAGAGCGGGGGGGTCCGAGCAGTTCTTC.

This clonotype was counted a few times. The rearrangement links TRBV19 to TRBJ2-3; D possibly corresponds to TRBD2 (6 bases). The germline V gene has CDR1 LNHDA and CDR2 SQIVND (reference sequence). This CDR3 comprises 16 residues. V gave up 8 bases and J gave up 0 bases, with 18 bases separating them. CDR3 sequence reads: CASGGEHSSSTDTQYF. The CDR3 nucleotides are TGTGCCAGTGGAGGGGAGCACAGCTCTAGCACAGATACGCAGTATTTT.

This sequence joins TRBV3-1 and TRBJ2-4; D is ambiguous. The germline V gene has CDR1 LGHDT and CDR2 YNNKEL (reference sequence). The CDR3 loop spans 15 amino acids. Between the trimmed V and J ends, which lost 0 bases and 0 bases, there was a span of 6 bases. The DNA of the CDR3 is TGTGCCAGCAGCCAAGAGTTACTAGCCAAAAACATTCAGTACTTC. It yields the protein CASSQELLAKNIQYF. The variable domain in full, with the rest retrieved from reference TRBV3-1 and TRBJ2-4, is DTAVSQTPKYLVTQMGNDKSIKCEQNLGHDTMYWYKQDSKKFLKIMFSYNNKELIINETVPNRFSPKSPDKAHLNLHINSLELGDSAVYFCASSQELLAKNIQYFGAGTRLSVL.

This rearrangement joins TRBV15 to TRBJ1-2, with D hard to call. The CDR3 spans 13 residues. V dropped 1 base and J dropped 7 bases, with 10 bases sitting between them. Germline-derived CDR1 and CDR2 are LNHNV and YYDKDF (reference sequence). CDR3 in DNA: TGTGCCACCAGCAGAGTGAAGGGAAGTGGCTACACCTTC. Its translation is CATSRVKGSGYTF.

V and J are TRBV28 and TRBJ2-5, with D unresolved. The CDR3 is 13 residues long. Trimming took 6 bases from V and 1 from J, leaving 9 bases between them. Germline CDR1 MDHEN, CDR2 SYDVKM. As DNA, the CDR3 is TGTGCCAGCAGCGGACCGGCCCAAGAGACCCAGTACTTC. The encoded protein is CASSGPAQETQYF.

CDR3 DNA sequence: TGTGCCAGCAGACTAACCGGGACACGAGGCTACGAGCAGTACTTC. Its translation: CASRLTGTRGYEQYF. The chain has TRBV12-3 or TRBV12-4 and TRBJ2-7, with D perhaps matching TRBD1 (6 bases). The CDR3 loop spans 15 amino acids. V was cut by 6 bases and J by 3 bases, with 18 bases left in between.

This clonotype was counted between two and nine times. The chain combines TRBV20-1 with TRBJ1-5; 9 bases line up with TRBD1. The CDR3 extends over 15 amino acids. Losses at the gene ends were 1 base for V and 4 bases for J; bases not matched to a gene: 5. Germline values: CDR1 DFQATT, CDR2 SNEGSKA (reference sequence). CDR3 region: CSARVAGTGNQPQHF. CDR3 DNA sequence: TGCAGTGCTAGAGTCGCCGGGACAGGGAATCAGCCCCAGCATTTT.

In its sample, this clonotype was seen many times. This chain's CDR3 is CASIPADRVGSPLHF. The DNA of the CDR3 is TGTGCCAGCATACCTGCCGACAGGGTTGGCTCACCCCTCCACTTT. V usage is TRBV6-1 and J usage is TRBJ1-6; 7 bases line up with TRBD1. The trim removed 7 bases at V and 10 bases at J, leaving 13 bases unmatched. The V gene's germline CDR1 is MNHNS and CDR2 SASEGT. CDR3 size: 15 residues.

This chain joins TRBV29-1 and TRBJ2-1, with a possible D match to TRBD1 (6 bases). V lost 7 bases and J 2 bases, leaving 12 bases between the germline ends. Germline assignment: CDR1 SQVTM and CDR2 ANQGSEA. CDR3 length: 13 amino acids. The CDR3 DNA follows: TGCAGCGGCCGCCGGGACACCTACAATGAGCAGTTCTTC. Its translation: CSGRRDTYNEQFF.

The chain uses TRBV11-2 and TRBJ1-1, with a possible D match to TRBD1 (6 bases). With 2 bases removed from V and 4 bases from J, the gap between germline ends came to 14 bases. CDR1 SGHAT and CDR2 FQNNGV come from the germline V gene. The CDR3 totals 15 residues. Here the CDR3 reads CASSLSFKGGTEAFF. CDR3 nucleotide sequence: TGTGCCAGCAGCTTATCATTCAAGGGGGGCACTGAAGCTTTCTTT.

This clonotype was counted only a few times. This chain connects TRBV5-1 to TRBJ2-7; the D is unclear. V was clipped by 3 bases and J by 2 bases, with 15 bases between them. This CDR3 contains 15 residues. Germline V lookup: CDR1 SGHRS, CDR2 YFSETQ. The CDR3 here is CASSSDRFMAYEQYF. The CDR3 DNA is TGCGCCAGCAGCTCCGACCGTTTTATGGCCTACGAGCAGTACTTC.

Comment on this clonotype: One base away lies a much larger clone, so this may be a sequencing read error. The chain is built from TRBV12-3 or TRBV12-4 and TRBJ2-1, with 7 bases identical to TRBD2. This CDR3 is built from 13 residues. The V gene end was trimmed by 9 bases and the J gene end by 9 bases; junction bases not matched to a gene: 11. The CDR3 DNA is TGTGCCAGTGGACTAGAGGGACTAAGTGAGCAGTTCTTC. Residues: CASGLEGLSEQFF.

This clonotype was seen repeatedly, ten times or more. This chain uses TRBV4-3 with TRBJ2-7; D gene uncertain. Per the germline V gene, CDR1 is LGHNA and CDR2 is YSLEER. The V and J ends lost 0 bases and 2 bases respectively, with 8 bases between them. This CDR3 region has 14 residues. The DNA for the CDR3 is TGCGCCAGCAGCCAAGACATCAGACCCTACGAGCAGTACTTC. Translating it yields CASSQDIRPYEQYF.

The chain uses TRBV4-2 and TRBJ2-1, with D possibly being TRBD1 (6 bases). This CDR3 is built from 18 residues. From germline, CDR1 is LGHNA and CDR2 YNFKEQ. Trimming shortened V by 0 bases and J by 5 bases, and 20 bases separated the two germline ends. The CDR3 here is CASSQEFGARGRDNEQFF. The CDR3 DNA reads TGTGCCAGCAGCCAAGAATTCGGGGCCAGGGGTCGGGACAATGAGCAGTTCTTC.

This clonotype was recorded many times. The chain employs TRBV29-1 and TRBJ1-1; perhaps TRBD1 as D (5 bases). Germline CDR1 reads SQVTM; CDR2 reads ANQGSEA. The CDR3 totals 15 residues. V shed 7 bases and J shed 1 base, with 19 bases lying between them. The CDR3 region has the DNA TGCAGCGGGAGACAGAACACGGGAACGAACACTGAAGCTTTCTTT. It yields the protein CSGRQNTGTNTEAFF.

This clonotype was counted many times. The V gene is TRBV7-2, the J gene TRBJ2-1, with D tentatively TRBD1 (5 bases). This CDR3 has 15 residues. The V end was cut by 4 bases, the J end by 4 bases, with 14 bases between. CDR1 is SGHTA and CDR2 is FQGNSA in the germline V gene. The CDR3 loop reads CASSSVGATYNEQFF. The CDR3 DNA sequence: TGTGCCAGCAGCTCGGTTGGGGCTACTTACAATGAGCAGTTCTTC. The full variable domain, rest sourced from reference TRBV7-2 and TRBJ2-1, is GAGVSQSPSNKVTEKGKDVELRCDPISGHTALYWYRQSLGQGLEFLIYFQGNSAPDKSGLPSDRFSAERTGGSVSTLTIQRTQQEDSAVYLCASSSVGATYNEQFFGPGTRLTVL.

The V gene is TRBV20-1, the J gene TRBJ2-1, with a tentative D call TRBD2 (6 bases). CDR3 size: 16 residues. From germline, CDR1 is DFQATT and CDR2 SNEGSKA (reference sequence). Trimming stripped 5 bases from V and 0 bases from J, with 17 bases between. The CDR3 region has the DNA TGCAGTGCTCCCCAAGGCGGAGGGAGCTCCTACAATGAGCAGTTCTTC. Amino acids: CSAPQGGGSSYNEQFF.